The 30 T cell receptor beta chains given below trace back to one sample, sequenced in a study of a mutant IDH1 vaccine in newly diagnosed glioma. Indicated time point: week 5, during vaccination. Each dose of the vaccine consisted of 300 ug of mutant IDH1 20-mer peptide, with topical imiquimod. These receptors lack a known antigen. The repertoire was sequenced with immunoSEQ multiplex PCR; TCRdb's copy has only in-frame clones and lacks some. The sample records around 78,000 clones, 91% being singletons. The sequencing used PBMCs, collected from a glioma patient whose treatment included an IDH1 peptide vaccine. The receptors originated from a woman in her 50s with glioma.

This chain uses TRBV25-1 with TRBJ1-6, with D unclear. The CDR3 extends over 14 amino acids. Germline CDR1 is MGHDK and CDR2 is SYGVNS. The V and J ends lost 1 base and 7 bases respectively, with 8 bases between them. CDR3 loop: CASSEWRANSPLHF. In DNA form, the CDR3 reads TGTGCCAGCAGTGAATGGCGGGCGAATTCACCCCTCCACTTT.

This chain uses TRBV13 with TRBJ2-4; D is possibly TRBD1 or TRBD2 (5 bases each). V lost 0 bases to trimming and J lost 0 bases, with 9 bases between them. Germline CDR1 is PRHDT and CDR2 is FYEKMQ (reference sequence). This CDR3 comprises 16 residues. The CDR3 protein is CASSLGRGLAKNIQYF. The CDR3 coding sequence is TGTGCCAGCAGCTTAGGGAGGGGTCTAGCCAAAAACATTCAGTACTTC.

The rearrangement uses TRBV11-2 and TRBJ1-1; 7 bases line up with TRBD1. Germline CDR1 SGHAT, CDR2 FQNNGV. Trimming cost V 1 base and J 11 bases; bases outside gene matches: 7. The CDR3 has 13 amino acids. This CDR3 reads CASSLGIQGNAFF. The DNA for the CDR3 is TGTGCCAGCAGCTTAGGCATACAGGGGAACGCTTTCTTT.

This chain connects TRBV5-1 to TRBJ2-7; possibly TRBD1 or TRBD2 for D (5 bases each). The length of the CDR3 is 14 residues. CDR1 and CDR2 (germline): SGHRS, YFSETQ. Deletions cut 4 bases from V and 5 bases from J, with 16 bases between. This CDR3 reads CASSLRGKPHEQYF. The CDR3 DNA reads TGCGCCAGCAGCCTGAGGGGTAAGCCCCACGAGCAGTACTTC. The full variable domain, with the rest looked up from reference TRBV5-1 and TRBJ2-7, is KAGVTQTPRYLIKTRGQQVTLSCSPISGHRSVSWYQQTPGQGLQFLFEYFSETQRNKGNFPGRFSGRQFSNSRSEMNVSTLELGDSALYLCASSLRGKPHEQYFGPGTRLTVT.

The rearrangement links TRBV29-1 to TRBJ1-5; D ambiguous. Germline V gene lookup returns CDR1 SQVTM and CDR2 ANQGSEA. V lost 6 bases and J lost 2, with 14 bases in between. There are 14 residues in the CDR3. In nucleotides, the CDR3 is TGCAGCGTCTCGAACCTAGACGGCAATCAGCCCCAGCATTTT. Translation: CSVSNLDGNQPQHF.

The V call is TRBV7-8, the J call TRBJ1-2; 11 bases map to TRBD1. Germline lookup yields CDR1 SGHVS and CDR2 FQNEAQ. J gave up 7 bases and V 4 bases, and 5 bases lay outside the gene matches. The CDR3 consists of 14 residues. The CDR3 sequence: CASSSGQGAVGYTF. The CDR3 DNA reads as TGTGCCAGCAGCTCCGGACAGGGGGCTGTTGGCTACACCTTC.

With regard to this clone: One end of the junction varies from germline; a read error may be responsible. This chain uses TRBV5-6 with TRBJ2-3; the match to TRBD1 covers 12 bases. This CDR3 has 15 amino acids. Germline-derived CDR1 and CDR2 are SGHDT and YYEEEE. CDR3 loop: CASSPGTGGTDTQYF. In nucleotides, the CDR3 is TGTGCCAGCAGCCCCGGGACAGGGGGCACGGATACGCAGTATTTT.

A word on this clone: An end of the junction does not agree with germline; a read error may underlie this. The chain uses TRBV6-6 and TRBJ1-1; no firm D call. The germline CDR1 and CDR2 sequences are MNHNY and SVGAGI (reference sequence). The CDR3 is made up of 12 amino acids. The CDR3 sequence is CASSNSATEAFF. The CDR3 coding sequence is TGTGCCAGCAGTAACTCTGCCACTGAAGCTTTCTTT.

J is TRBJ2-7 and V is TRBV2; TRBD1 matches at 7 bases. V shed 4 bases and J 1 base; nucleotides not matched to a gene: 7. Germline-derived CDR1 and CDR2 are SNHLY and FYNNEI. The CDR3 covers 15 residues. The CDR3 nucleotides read TGTGCCAGCAGTGTAGACAGGGTTTTGTCCTACGAGCAGTACTTC. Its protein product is CASSVDRVLSYEQYF.

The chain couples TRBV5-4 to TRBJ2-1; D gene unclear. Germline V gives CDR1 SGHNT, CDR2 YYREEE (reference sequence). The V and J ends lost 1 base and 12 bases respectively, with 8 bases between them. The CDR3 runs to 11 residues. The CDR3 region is CASSLLGRQFF. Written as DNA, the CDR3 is TGTGCCAGCAGCTTGCTTGGCAGGCAGTTCTTC.

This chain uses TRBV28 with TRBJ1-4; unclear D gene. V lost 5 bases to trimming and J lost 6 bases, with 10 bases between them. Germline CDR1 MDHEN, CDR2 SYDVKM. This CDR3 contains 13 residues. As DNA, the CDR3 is TGTGCCAGCAGTCCCCTCGCCGATGAAAAACTGTTTTTT. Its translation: CASSPLADEKLFF.

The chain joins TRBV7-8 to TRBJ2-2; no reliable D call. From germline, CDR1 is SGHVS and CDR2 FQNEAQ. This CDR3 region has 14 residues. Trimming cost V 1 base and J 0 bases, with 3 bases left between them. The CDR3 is CASSLGANTGELFF. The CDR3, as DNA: TGTGCCAGCAGCTTAGGCGCGAACACCGGGGAGCTGTTTTTT.

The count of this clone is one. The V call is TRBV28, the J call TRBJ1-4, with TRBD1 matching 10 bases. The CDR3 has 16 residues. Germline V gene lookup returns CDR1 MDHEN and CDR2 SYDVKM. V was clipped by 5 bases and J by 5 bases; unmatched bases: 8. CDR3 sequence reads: CASSPSPGQGNEKLFF. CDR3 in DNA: TGTGCCAGCAGTCCGTCTCCGGGACAGGGGAATGAAAAACTGTTTTTT.

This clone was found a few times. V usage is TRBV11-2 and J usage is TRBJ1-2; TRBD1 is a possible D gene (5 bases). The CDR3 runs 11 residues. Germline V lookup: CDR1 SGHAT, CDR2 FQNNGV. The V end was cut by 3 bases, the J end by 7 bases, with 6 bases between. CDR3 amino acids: CASSFRAGYTF. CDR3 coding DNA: TGTGCCAGCAGCTTCAGGGCTGGCTACACCTTC.

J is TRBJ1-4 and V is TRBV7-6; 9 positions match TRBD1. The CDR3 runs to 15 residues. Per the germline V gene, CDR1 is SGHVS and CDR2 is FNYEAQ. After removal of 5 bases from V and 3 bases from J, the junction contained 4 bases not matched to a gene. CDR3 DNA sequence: TGTGCCAGCAGCCCGACAGGGGGGCCTAATGAAAAACTGTTTTTT. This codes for CASSPTGGPNEKLFF.

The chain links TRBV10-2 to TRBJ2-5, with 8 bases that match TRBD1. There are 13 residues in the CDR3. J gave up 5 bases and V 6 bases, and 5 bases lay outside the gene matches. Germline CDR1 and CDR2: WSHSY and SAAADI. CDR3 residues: CASRQSGGETQYF. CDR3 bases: TGCGCCAGCAGGCAATCAGGGGGCGAGACCCAGTACTTC.

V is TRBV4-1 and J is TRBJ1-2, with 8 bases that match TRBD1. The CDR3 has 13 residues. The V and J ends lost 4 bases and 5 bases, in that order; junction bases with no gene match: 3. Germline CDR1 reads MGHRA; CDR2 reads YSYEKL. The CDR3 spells CASSLQGGYGYTF. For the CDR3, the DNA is TGCGCCAGCAGCCTACAGGGGGGGTATGGCTACACCTTC.

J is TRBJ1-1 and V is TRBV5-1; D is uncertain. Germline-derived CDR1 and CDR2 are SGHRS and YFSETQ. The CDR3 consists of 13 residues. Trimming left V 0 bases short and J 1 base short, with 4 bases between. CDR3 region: CASSLAWNTEAFF. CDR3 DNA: TGCGCCAGCAGCTTGGCGTGGAACACTGAAGCTTTCTTT.

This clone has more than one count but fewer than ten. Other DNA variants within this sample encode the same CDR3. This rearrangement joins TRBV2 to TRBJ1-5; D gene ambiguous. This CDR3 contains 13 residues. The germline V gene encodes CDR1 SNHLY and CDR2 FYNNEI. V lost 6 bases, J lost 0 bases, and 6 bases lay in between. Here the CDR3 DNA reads TGTGCCAGCAGAAGGGATAGCAATCAGCCCCAGCATTTT. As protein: CASRRDSNQPQHF.

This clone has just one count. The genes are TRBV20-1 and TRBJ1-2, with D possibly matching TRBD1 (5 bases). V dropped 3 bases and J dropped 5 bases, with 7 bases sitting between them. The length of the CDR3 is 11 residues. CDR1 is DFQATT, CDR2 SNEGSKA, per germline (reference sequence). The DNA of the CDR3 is TGCAGTGCTAGTGAGGGGTATGGCTACACCTTC. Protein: CSASEGYGYTF.

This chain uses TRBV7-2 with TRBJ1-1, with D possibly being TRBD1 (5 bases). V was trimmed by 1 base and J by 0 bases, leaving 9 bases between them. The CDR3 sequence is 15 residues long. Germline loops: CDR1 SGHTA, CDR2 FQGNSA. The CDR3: CASSLGGVLNTEAFF. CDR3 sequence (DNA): TGTGCCAGCAGCTTAGGAGGGGTCTTGAACACTGAAGCTTTCTTT.

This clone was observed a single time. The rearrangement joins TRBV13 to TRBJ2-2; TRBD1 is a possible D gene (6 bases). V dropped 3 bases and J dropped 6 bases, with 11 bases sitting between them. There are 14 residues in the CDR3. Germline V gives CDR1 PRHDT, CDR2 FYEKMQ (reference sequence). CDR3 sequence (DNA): TGTGCCAGCAGCTTTAACAGGGTGGCCGGGGAGCTGTTTTTT. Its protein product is CASSFNRVAGELFF.

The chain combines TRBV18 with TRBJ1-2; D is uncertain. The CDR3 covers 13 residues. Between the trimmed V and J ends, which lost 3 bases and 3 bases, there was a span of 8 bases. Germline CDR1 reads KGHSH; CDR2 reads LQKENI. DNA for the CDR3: TGTGCCAGCTCACCTCGCCGGGACTATGGCTACACCTTC. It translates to CASSPRRDYGYTF.

CDR3 DNA sequence: TGTGCCAGCAGTGACTCTACGGCCTACGAGCAGTACTTC. Encoded protein: CASSDSTAYEQYF. The rearrangement links TRBV6-1 to TRBJ2-7; no clear D. V was shortened by 3 bases and J by 2 bases, with 8 bases between the two germline ends. The germline V gene encodes CDR1 MNHNS and CDR2 SASEGT. The CDR3 covers 13 residues.

CDR3 amino acids: CASSPPGLQGNTEAFF. In nucleotides, the CDR3 is TGTGCCAGCTCACCACCCGGGCTACAGGGGAACACTGAAGCTTTCTTT. The V call is TRBV18, the J call TRBJ1-1; TRBD1 is a possible D gene (6 bases). This CDR3 spans 16 amino acids. Germline V gene sequence: CDR1 KGHSH, CDR2 LQKENI. V was shortened by 0 bases and J by 1 base, with 12 bases between the two germline ends.

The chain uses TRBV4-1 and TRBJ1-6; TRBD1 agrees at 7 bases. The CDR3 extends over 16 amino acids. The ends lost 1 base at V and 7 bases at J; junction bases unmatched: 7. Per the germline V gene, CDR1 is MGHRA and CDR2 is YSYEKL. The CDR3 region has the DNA TGCGCCAGCAGCCAAGTCCTGGACAGGAGAAATTCACCCCTCCACTTT. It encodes CASSQVLDRRNSPLHF.

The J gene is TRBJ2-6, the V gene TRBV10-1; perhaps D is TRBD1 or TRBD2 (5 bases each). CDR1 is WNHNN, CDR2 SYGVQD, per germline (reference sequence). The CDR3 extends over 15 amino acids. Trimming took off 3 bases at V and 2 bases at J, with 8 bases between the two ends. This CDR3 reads CASSDGGPGANVLTF. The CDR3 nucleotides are TGCGCCAGCAGTGATGGGGGACCTGGGGCCAACGTCCTGACTTTC.

CDR3 loop: CASSISANSNQPQHF. The CDR3 DNA follows: TGTGCCAGTAGTATATCGGCTAATAGCAATCAGCCCCAGCATTTT. The J gene is TRBJ1-5, the V gene TRBV19; D is uncertain. Per the germline V gene, CDR1 is LNHDA and CDR2 is SQIVND (reference sequence). The CDR3 is 15 amino acids. V dropped 2 bases and J dropped 0 bases, with 8 bases sitting between them.

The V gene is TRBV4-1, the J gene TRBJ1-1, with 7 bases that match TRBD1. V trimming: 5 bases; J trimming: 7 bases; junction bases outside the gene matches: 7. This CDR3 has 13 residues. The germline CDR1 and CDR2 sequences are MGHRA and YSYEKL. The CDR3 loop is CASSVGGVIEAFF. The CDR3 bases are TGCGCCAGCAGCGTAGGGGGCGTCATTGAAGCTTTCTTT.

The CDR3 sequence is CASSLVGPSYEQYF. Written as DNA, the CDR3 is TGCGCCAGCAGCTTGGTAGGTCCCTCCTACGAGCAGTACTTC. The chain joins TRBV5-1 to TRBJ2-5; D is unresolved. TRBJ2-7 explains the end of the DNA better; the J call may be wrong. Germline CDR1 reads SGHRS; CDR2 reads YFSETQ. The CDR3 extends over 14 amino acids.